The 2 T cell receptor beta chains presented below share a single source sample, sequenced in a study of regulatory T cells in long-lasting Graves disease. Building the TCR beta libraries relied on iRepertoire HTBI primers, and CDR3 regions underwent Arm-PCR. TCRdb re-derived calls from the multiplex PCR reads in MiXCR, one entry per CDR3 protein. The repertoire holds roughly 610,000 distinct CDR3 sequences, with roughly 15% as singletons. As for time point: newly diagnosed GD, antithyroid drugs for less than 3 months. The TCR library used RNA extracted from PBMCs. This sample was also put to use in a study of T cells in Graves' hyperthyroidism and ophthalmopathy.

The sample consisted of peripheral blood mononuclear cells (PBMCs), taken at new diagnosis, from a patient treated with antithyroid drugs. All receptors come from a man younger than 35 with Graves disease.

The chain joins TRBV20-1 to TRBJ2-5; 12 nucleotides align to TRBD2. The V segment lost 4 bases and the J segment 2 bases; nucleotides outside the gene matches: 5. The CDR3 length is 15 residues. Per the germline V gene, CDR1 is DFQATT and CDR2 is SNEGSKA (reference sequence). CDR3 nucleotide sequence: TGCAGTGCTACTACCCTAGCGGGAGGGCAAGAGACCCAGTACTTC. This sequence encodes CSATTLAGGQETQYF.

In its sample, this clonotype was seen many times. V gene TRBV3-1 combines with J gene TRBJ1-1; D is unclear. CDR3 length: 14 amino acids. CDR1 and CDR2 from the germline V gene are LGHDT and YNNKEL (reference sequence). The V and J ends lost 4 bases and 4 bases respectively, with 13 bases between them. CDR3 nucleotides: TGTGCCAGCAGCCGGACGCCATCAGGCACTGAAGCTTTCTTT. Protein sequence: CASSRTPSGTEAFF.